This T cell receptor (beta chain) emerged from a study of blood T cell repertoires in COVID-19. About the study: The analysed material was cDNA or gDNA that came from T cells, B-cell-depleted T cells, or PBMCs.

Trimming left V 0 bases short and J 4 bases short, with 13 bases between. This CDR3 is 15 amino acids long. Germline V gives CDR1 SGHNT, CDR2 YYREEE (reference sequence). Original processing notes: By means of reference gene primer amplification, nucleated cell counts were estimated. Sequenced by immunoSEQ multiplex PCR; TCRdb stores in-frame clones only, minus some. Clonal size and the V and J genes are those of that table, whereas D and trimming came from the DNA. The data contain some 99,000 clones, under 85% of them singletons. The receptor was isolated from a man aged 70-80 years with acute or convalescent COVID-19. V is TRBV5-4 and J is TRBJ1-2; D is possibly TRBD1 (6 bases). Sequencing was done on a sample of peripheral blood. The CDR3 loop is CASSLASGGVYGYTF. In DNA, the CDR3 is TGTGCCAGCAGCTTGGCCTCGGGGGGCGTCTATGGCTACACCTTC.